This is a list of T cell receptor beta chains from one sample in a study of blood T cell repertoires in COVID-19. The assay was immunoSEQ multiplex PCR, and TCRdb's table has in-frame clones only and misses some. There are around 20,000 clones in the sample; 80% to 90% occur only once, and approximately 12% lies in the top ten. Input material: peripheral blood. Every receptor here comes from a human donor in a cohort sampled during active COVID-19. The CDR3 runs from the conserved cysteine through the conserved F or W. D genes are given only for firm matches. Clone size is shown for a subset of rows, as once, few, many or a class of expanded clone.

TRBV29-1	TRBD1	-	TRBJ2-5	CSVEGDRGFQETQYF	TGCAGCGTTGAAGGGGACAGGGGGTTCCAAGAGACCCAGTACTTC
TRBV7-9	TRBD2	-	TRBJ2-1	CASSLALREPYNEQFF	TGTGCCAGCAGCTTAGCGCTGCGGGAGCCGTACAATGAGCAGTTCTTC
TRBV29-1	TRBD1	-	TRBJ1-2	CSVEARDRESYGYTF	TGCAGCGTTGAAGCCCGGGACAGGGAATCCTATGGCTACACCTTC
TRBV7-3	TRBD1	-	TRBJ2-5	CASSLRQGAGETQYF	TGTGCCAGCAGCTTAAGACAGGGGGCGGGAGAGACCCAGTACTTC
TRBV19	TRBD2	-	TRBJ2-3	CASSTTSGHTDTQYF	TGTGCCAGTAGTACCACTAGCGGACACACAGATACGCAGTATTTT
TRBV18	-	-	TRBJ2-3	CASSPGEGPDTQYF	TGTGCCAGCTCCCCGGGAGAAGGCCCAGATACGCAGTATTTT
TRBV6-5	-	-	TRBJ2-1	CASRSQSSYNEQFF	TGTGCCAGCAGATCACAGAGCTCCTACAATGAGCAGTTCTTC
TRBV4-2	TRBD2	-	TRBJ2-7	CASSQVGGLGSYEQYF	TGTGCCAGCAGCCAGGTCGGGGGACTAGGCTCCTACGAGCAGTACTTC
TRBV6-5	-	-	TRBJ2-3	CASSSGRGDTQYF	TGTGCCAGCAGCAGCGGCCGGGGGGATACGCAGTATTTT
TRBV6-5	TRBD1	-	TRBJ2-7	CASSQPGQGAREQYF	TGTGCCAGCAGCCAACCGGGACAGGGGGCGAGGGAGCAGTACTTC
TRBV4-2	-	few	TRBJ1-2	CASSQDEGDYGYTF	TGTGCCAGCAGCCAAGATGAGGGGGACTATGGCTACACCTTC
TRBV6-4	TRBD2	-	TRBJ2-5	CASGGSPETQYF	TGTGCCAGCGGCGGGAGCCCCGAGACCCAGTACTTC
TRBV27	-	-	TRBJ2-5	CASRRREQETQYF	TGTGCCAGCCGACGGCGGGAACAAGAGACCCAGTACTTC
TRBV9	TRBD1	-	TRBJ1-5	CASSGPDRNQPQHF	TGTGCCAGCAGCGGCCCGGACAGGAATCAGCCCCAGCATTTT